The 27 T cell receptor beta chains below were found in one sample sequenced in a study of PD-L1 blockade in urothelial cancer. Sequenced by immunoSEQ multiplex PCR; TCRdb stores in-frame clones only, minus some. This table holds tens of thousands of clones, roughly 90% found once. Sequencing was performed on PBMCs, taken around atezolizumab (anti-PD-L1) treatment. The receptors derive from a man between 60 and 75 years old with urothelial cancer.

The chain links TRBV28 to TRBJ2-6, with D perhaps TRBD2 (5 bases). The V gene lost 5 bases and the J gene lost 3 bases, with 17 bases spanning the gap. The CDR3 consists of 17 residues. Germline V gives CDR1 MDHEN, CDR2 SYDVKM. In DNA, the CDR3 is TGTGCCAGCAGTCCCACCTTCGACCGGGATGGGGCCAACGTCCTGACTTTC. Protein product: CASSPTFDRDGANVLTF.

V gene TRBV5-1 combines with J gene TRBJ1-2; D gene unclear. This CDR3 region has 15 residues. In germline, CDR1 is SGHRS, CDR2 YFSETQ. Trimming left V 0 bases short and J 2 bases short, with 11 bases between. The CDR3 loop reads CASSLGERYNYGYTF. In DNA form, the CDR3 reads TGCGCCAGCAGCTTGGGGGAGCGCTACAACTATGGCTACACCTTC.

The chain has TRBV10-1 and TRBJ2-1, with D maybe TRBD1 (5 bases). CDR1 and CDR2 (germline): WNHNN, SYGVQD (reference sequence). CDR3 size: 13 residues. Trimming shortened V by 6 bases and J by 1 base, and 7 bases separated the two germline ends. CDR3 nucleotides: TGCGCCAGCAGAGGGGCTTCCTACAATGAGCAGTTCTTC. Translated: CASRGASYNEQFF.

The chain couples TRBV14 to TRBJ2-1; 14 bases align to TRBD2. Germline CDR1 and CDR2: SGHDN and FVKESK. This CDR3 spans 15 amino acids. The V segment lost 4 bases and the J segment 10 bases; nucleotides outside the gene matches: 6. The CDR3 nucleotides read TGTGCCAGCAGCCCGGGACTAGCGGGAGTTAGCGAGCAGTTCTTC. Translating gives CASSPGLAGVSEQFF.

The chain has TRBV6-6 and TRBJ1-3; 9 bases map to TRBD1. CDR1 is MNHNY, CDR2 SVGAGI, per germline (reference sequence). The CDR3 loop spans 16 amino acids. V lost 2 bases, J lost 4 bases, and 6 bases stayed unmatched. The CDR3 sequence: CASSYTQGQGGNTIYF. The CDR3 DNA reads TGTGCCAGCAGTTACACCCAAGGACAGGGGGGAAACACCATATATTTT.

The chain joins TRBV6-5 to TRBJ2-5; 9 bases align to TRBD1. Looked up from germline, CDR1 is MNHEY and CDR2 is SVGAGI. The CDR3 is 16 residues long. V trimming: 0 bases; J trimming: 5 bases; junction bases outside the gene matches: 7. CDR3 sequence reads: CASSYSPGQGFETQYF. The CDR3 bases are TGTGCCAGCAGTTACTCTCCGGGACAGGGTTTCGAGACCCAGTACTTC.

V is TRBV2 and J is TRBJ2-3; possible D gene TRBD2, 5 bases. The germline V gene encodes CDR1 SNHLY and CDR2 FYNNEI. Trimming took off 8 bases at V and 4 bases at J, with 13 bases between the two ends. The CDR3 runs to 13 residues. For the CDR3, the DNA is TGTGCCAGCGGTCGGGGAGCGGCAGATACGCAGTATTTT. It encodes CASGRGAADTQYF.

The chain recombines TRBV28 with TRBJ2-7; D possibly corresponds to TRBD2 (5 bases). Germline CDR1 is MDHEN and CDR2 is SYDVKM. V dropped 8 bases and J dropped 5 bases, with 16 bases sitting between them. The CDR3 length is 13 residues. In nucleotides, the CDR3 is TGTGCCAGCGCCTACGGGATTCGGAACGAGCAGTACTTC. The encoded protein is CASAYGIRNEQYF.

This chain uses TRBV2 with TRBJ2-5, with D perhaps TRBD2 (5 bases). Germline V gene data show CDR1 as SNHLY and CDR2 as FYNNEI. The CDR3 extends over 14 amino acids. The ends were cut back, 3 bases at V and 0 bases at J, with 8 bases in the middle. The CDR3 is CASSDRGNQETQYF. The CDR3 nucleotides are TGTGCCAGCAGTGATCGGGGAAACCAAGAGACCCAGTACTTC.

The chain couples TRBV28 to TRBJ2-7, with 12 nucleotides matching TRBD2. The V and J ends lost 11 bases and 5 bases, in that order; junction bases with no gene match: 10. The CDR3 is 14 amino acids. Germline lookup yields CDR1 MDHEN and CDR2 SYDVKM. CDR3 amino acids: CASRTSGKSHEQYF. CDR3 nucleotide sequence: TGTGCCTCCCGGACTAGCGGGAAAAGCCACGAGCAGTACTTC.

The chain links TRBV28 to TRBJ1-2; 9 bases fit TRBD1. CDR3 length equals 14 residues. CDR1 MDHEN and CDR2 SYDVKM come from the germline V gene. Unmatched junction bases numbered 4, after V lost 6 bases and J lost 2 bases. The CDR3 loop reads CASSSGTGNYGYTF. In DNA form, the CDR3 reads TGTGCCAGCAGCTCCGGGACAGGGAACTATGGCTACACCTTC.

The chain couples TRBV11-2 to TRBJ2-7; D remains unclear. Trimming removed 1 base at V and 0 bases at J, with 10 bases between. The length of the CDR3 is 15 residues. Germline loops: CDR1 SGHAT, CDR2 FQNNGV. For the CDR3, the DNA is TGTGCCAGCAGCTTAGTCCTGGCCAGCTCCTACGAGCAGTACTTC. This encodes CASSLVLASSYEQYF.

This rearrangement joins TRBV4-2 to TRBJ1-2, with D possibly TRBD1 on 5 matching bases. This CDR3 contains 14 residues. Trimming left V 0 bases short and J 4 bases short, with 9 bases between. Germline CDR1 is LGHNA and CDR2 is YNFKEQ. As DNA, the CDR3 is TGTGCCAGCAGCCAAGAGGGGGGTGGCTATGGCTACACCTTC. Translating gives CASSQEGGGYGYTF.

The CDR3 DNA reads TGCGCCAGCAGCTTGTTGCCGGGGGATAACTACAATGAGCAGTTCTTC. Its protein is CASSLLPGDNYNEQFF. The chain is built from TRBV5-1 and TRBJ2-1, with D tentatively TRBD2 (6 bases). Between the trimmed V and J ends, which lost 1 base and 3 bases, there was a span of 14 bases. Germline values: CDR1 SGHRS, CDR2 YFSETQ. The CDR3 spans 16 residues.

In this sample, this clone turned up a few times. The chain is built from TRBV4-1 and TRBJ1-4; D unresolved. The CDR3 contains 16 residues. V was clipped by 6 bases and J by 0 bases, with 14 bases between them. CDR1 is MGHRA, CDR2 YSYEKL, per germline. The DNA for the CDR3 is TGCGCCAGCAGGGCAACAGAGGGTGCAACTAATGAAAAACTGTTTTTT. Amino acids: CASRATEGATNEKLFF.

The J gene is TRBJ2-4, the V gene TRBV2, with 9 bases matching TRBD1. CDR3 size: 15 residues. The V segment lost 4 bases and the J segment 6 bases; nucleotides outside the gene matches: 7. The germline CDR1 and CDR2 sequences are SNHLY and FYNNEI. The chain's CDR3 is CASSVGPQGANIQYF. CDR3 bases: TGTGCCAGCAGTGTTGGCCCACAGGGGGCAAACATTCAGTACTTC. The variable domain in full, completed from reference TRBV2 and TRBJ2-4, reads EPEVTQTPSHQVTQMGQEVILRCVPISNHLYFYWYRQILGQKVEFLVSFYNNEISEKSEIFDDQFSVERPDGSNFTLKIRSTKLEDSAMYFCASSVGPQGANIQYFGAGTRLSVL.

V is TRBV6-5 and J is TRBJ2-3, with 7 bases lining up with TRBD2. The CDR3 runs to 16 residues. The germline gives CDR1 MNHEY, CDR2 SVGAGI. Germline trimming cut 2 bases from V and 0 bases from J; bases unmatched to any gene: 5. The CDR3: CASSYGPSGSTDTQYF. The CDR3 bases are TGTGCCAGCAGTTACGGTCCTAGCGGAAGCACAGATACGCAGTATTTT.

The count of this clone is one. The rearrangement joins TRBV7-8 to TRBJ2-3; D may be TRBD2 (6 bases). The CDR3 length is 12 residues. CDR1 is SGHVS, CDR2 FQNEAQ, per germline. V lost 3 bases, J lost 6 bases, and 7 bases lay in between. CDR3 amino acids: CASSLTRDTQYF. CDR3 DNA sequence: TGTGCCAGCAGCTTGACTAGGGATACGCAGTATTTT. The full variable domain, rest sourced from reference TRBV7-8 and TRBJ2-3, is GAGVSQSPRYKVAKRGQDVALRCDPISGHVSLFWYQQALGQGPEFLTYFQNEAQLDKSGLPSDRFFAERPEGSVSTLKIQRTQQEDSAVYLCASSLTRDTQYFGPGTRLTVL.

The V call is TRBV7-2, the J call TRBJ1-2; tentative D call: TRBD1 (6 bases). The CDR3 is 16 residues long. From germline, CDR1 is SGHTA and CDR2 FQGNSA. V lost 5 bases and J lost 0, with 16 bases in between. The CDR3 DNA is TGTGCCAGCAGCGTCCGGACAGCCCGGTCTAACTATGGCTACACCTTC. It yields the protein CASSVRTARSNYGYTF.

In DNA, the CDR3 is TGTGCCAGCAGCCCACAGGGGAGAGATGGCTACACCTTC. This translates into CASSPQGRDGYTF. The chain uses TRBV7-9 and TRBJ1-2; the match to TRBD1 covers 7 bases. Germline lookup yields CDR1 SEHNR and CDR2 FQNEAQ (reference sequence). V dropped 5 bases and J dropped 6; count of bases not matched to a gene: 6. The CDR3 contains 13 residues.

This chain connects TRBV19 to TRBJ2-7; 9 nucleotides agree with TRBD1. CDR1 and CDR2 (germline): LNHDA, SQIVND (reference sequence). This CDR3 region has 17 residues. V trimming: 6 bases; J trimming: 12 bases; junction bases outside the gene matches: 24. The CDR3 protein is CASSRQPGQGVGQVRYF. As DNA, the CDR3 is TGTGCCAGTAGCCGACAACCGGGACAGGGTGTTGGCCAGGTTCGGTACTTC. Complete variable domain (other parts from reference TRBV19 and TRBJ2-7): DGGITQSPKYLFRKEGQNVTLSCEQNLNHDAMYWYRQDPGQGLRLIYYSQIVNDFQKGDIAEGYSVSREKKESFPLTVTSAQKNPTAFYLCASSRQPGQGVGQVRYFGPGTRLTVT.

This clone appeared a single time. The CDR3 protein is CASSLEGGRTYEQYF. CDR3 nucleotides: TGCGCCAGCAGCTTGGAGGGCGGGAGGACCTACGAGCAGTACTTC. The genes are TRBV5-1 and TRBJ2-7, with 8 nucleotides matching TRBD2. This CDR3 has 15 amino acids. Germline CDR1 reads SGHRS; CDR2 reads YFSETQ. The ends lost 0 bases at V and 2 bases at J; junction bases unmatched: 4.

The chain employs TRBV9 and TRBJ2-5; weak D call: TRBD1 (6 bases). Germline CDR1 is SGDLS and CDR2 is YYNGEE. This CDR3 is 13 amino acids long. Between the trimmed V and J ends, which lost 3 bases and 5 bases, there was a span of 11 bases. CDR3 in amino acids: CASSATGKETQYF. The CDR3 bases are TGTGCCAGCAGCGCGACAGGAAAGGAGACCCAGTACTTC.

To note about this clone: The junction departs from the called germline gene at one end, perhaps through a read error. This chain joins TRBV6-9 and TRBJ1-1; no reliable D call. CDR3 size: 17 residues. Germline V gene data show CDR1 as MNHGY and CDR2 as SVAAGI. DNA of the CDR3: TGTGCCAGCAGCAAATCTGCTGAACGGGAGATGAACATTGAAGCTTTCTTT. This codes for CASSKSAEREMNIEAFF.

The gene calls are TRBV6-5 and TRBJ1-2; D is possibly TRBD1 (5 bases). CDR1 and CDR2 (germline): MNHEY, SVGAGI. V gave up 7 bases and J gave up 7 bases, with 16 bases separating them. The CDR3 contains 13 residues. The CDR3 coding sequence is TGTGCCAGCAATAACAGGTTCCGCGGTGGCTACACCTTC. Translation gives CASNNRFRGGYTF.

V usage is TRBV30 and J usage is TRBJ1-2; 8 bases map to TRBD1. Germline CDR1 GTSNPN, CDR2 SVGIG (reference sequence). The J segment lost 8 bases and the V segment lost 2 bases, leaving 7 bases of the junction unmatched. The length of the CDR3 is 13 residues. CDR3 protein: CAWSKSRGQGYTF. The CDR3, as DNA: TGTGCCTGGAGTAAGTCCAGGGGGCAGGGCTACACCTTC.

CDR3 sequence reads: CASSRQVTAQETQYF. In DNA, the CDR3 is TGTGCCAGCAGCCGACAGGTCACTGCTCAAGAGACCCAGTACTTC. V usage is TRBV2 and J usage is TRBJ2-5; a weak D match, TRBD1 (6 bases). Germline lookup yields CDR1 SNHLY and CDR2 FYNNEI. Trimming cost V 6 bases and J 2 bases, with 16 bases left between them. This CDR3 is 15 amino acids long. Full variable domain (outside the CDR3, taken from reference TRBV2 and TRBJ2-5): EPEVTQTPSHQVTQMGQEVILRCVPISNHLYFYWYRQILGQKVEFLVSFYNNEISEKSEIFDDQFSVERPDGSNFTLKIRSTKLEDSAMYFCASSRQVTAQETQYFGPGTRLLVL.